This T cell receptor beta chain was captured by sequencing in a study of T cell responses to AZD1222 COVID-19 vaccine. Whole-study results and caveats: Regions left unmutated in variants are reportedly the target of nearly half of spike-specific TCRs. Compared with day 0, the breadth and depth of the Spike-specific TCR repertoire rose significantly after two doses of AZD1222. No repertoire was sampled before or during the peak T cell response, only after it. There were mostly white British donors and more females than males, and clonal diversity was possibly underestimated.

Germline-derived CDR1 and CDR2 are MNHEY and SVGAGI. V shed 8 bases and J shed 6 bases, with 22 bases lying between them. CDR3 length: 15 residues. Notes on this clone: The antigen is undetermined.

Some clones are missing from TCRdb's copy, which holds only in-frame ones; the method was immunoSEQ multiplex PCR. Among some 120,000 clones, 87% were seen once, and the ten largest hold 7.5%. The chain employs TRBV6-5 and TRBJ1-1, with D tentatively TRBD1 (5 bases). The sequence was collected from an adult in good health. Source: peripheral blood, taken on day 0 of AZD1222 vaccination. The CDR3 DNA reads TGTGCCAGCCGAAAGTCCGGGGCCGCGTGGTCTGAAGCTTTCTTT. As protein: CASRKSGAAWSEAFF.